This T cell receptor (beta chain) comes out of a study of T cell responses to AZD1222 COVID-19 vaccine. Trimming removed 0 bases at V and 0 bases at J, with 6 bases between. CDR1 and CDR2 (germline): SGHNT, YYREEE (reference sequence). The CDR3 sequence is 15 residues long. Whole-study results and caveats: Targeting of unmutated variant regions was reportedly seen in nearly half of spike-specific TCRs. It was only after the peak T cell response that any repertoires were sampled.

TCRdb's copy holds only in-frame clones and misses some; the assay was immunoSEQ multiplex PCR. The repertoire holds some 64,000 clones, over 80% seen once, with about 6% in the top ten. A word on this clone: Its matching antigen is unknown.

Sequencing used peripheral blood, obtained 28 days after the second dose of the MenACWY control vaccine. The TCR was taken from an adult who received the MenACWY meningococcal vaccine as a control. The chain couples TRBV5-4 to TRBJ1-4; D not certain. The CDR3 nucleotides read TGTGCCAGCAGCTTGGACAGTGCAACTAATGAAAAACTGTTTTTT. Amino acid sequence: CASSLDSATNEKLFF.